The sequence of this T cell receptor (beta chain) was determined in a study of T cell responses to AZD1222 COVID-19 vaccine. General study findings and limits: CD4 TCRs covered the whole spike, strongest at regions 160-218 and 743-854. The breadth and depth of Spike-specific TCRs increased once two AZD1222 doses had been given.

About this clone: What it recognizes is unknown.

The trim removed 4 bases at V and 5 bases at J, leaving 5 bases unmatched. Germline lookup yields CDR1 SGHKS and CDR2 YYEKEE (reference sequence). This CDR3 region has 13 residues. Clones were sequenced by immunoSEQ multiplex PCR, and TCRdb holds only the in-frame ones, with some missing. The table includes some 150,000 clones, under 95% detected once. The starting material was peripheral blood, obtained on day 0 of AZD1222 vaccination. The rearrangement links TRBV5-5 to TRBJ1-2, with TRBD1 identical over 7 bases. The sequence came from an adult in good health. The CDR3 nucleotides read TGTGCCAGCAGCGATACCAGGGGGTATGGCTACACCTTC. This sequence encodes CASSDTRGYGYTF. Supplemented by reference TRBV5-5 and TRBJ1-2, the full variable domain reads DAGVTQSPTHLIKTRGQQVTLRCSPISGHKSVSWYQQVLGQGPQFIFQYYEKEERGRGNFPDRFSARQFPNYSSELNVNALLLGDSALYLCASSDTRGYGYTFGSGTRLTVV.